This T cell receptor beta chain is from a study of T-cell reconstitution after alpha-beta-depleted transplantation in children. The study's findings and limits: Counts and diversity of T cells one year after transplant came mostly from newly produced T cells. Approximately two months post-transplant, alpha-beta T cells reportedly originated from several hundred expanded graft clones. The study traced high day-60 TCRbeta diversity in some patients to surviving recipient T cells and thymic progenitors.

Turning to this clonotype: Its matching antigen is unknown.

Unique molecular identifiers tagged the TCRbeta library. TCRdb re-derived calls from the PCR reads in MiXCR, one entry per CDR3 protein. Among around 200,000 distinct CDR3 sequences listed, more than 15% were seen once. The ends lost 4 bases at V and 3 bases at J; junction bases unmatched: 2. The CDR3 extends over 13 amino acids. Germline CDR1 is DFQATT and CDR2 is SNEGSKA (reference sequence). The V call is TRBV20-1, the J call TRBJ1-4; the match to TRBD1 covers 7 bases. Sequences were derived from PBMCs, mostly from graft donor cells, sampled 360 days after TCRalphabeta/CD19-depleted stem cell transplant. The receptor comes from a male patient between 2 and 15 years old who had a stem cell transplant for acute lymphoblastic leukemia, so the T cells may come from the graft donor. CDR3 bases: TGCAGTGCTATTACAGGGGCTAATGAAAAACTGTTTTTT. Protein sequence: CSAITGANEKLFF.